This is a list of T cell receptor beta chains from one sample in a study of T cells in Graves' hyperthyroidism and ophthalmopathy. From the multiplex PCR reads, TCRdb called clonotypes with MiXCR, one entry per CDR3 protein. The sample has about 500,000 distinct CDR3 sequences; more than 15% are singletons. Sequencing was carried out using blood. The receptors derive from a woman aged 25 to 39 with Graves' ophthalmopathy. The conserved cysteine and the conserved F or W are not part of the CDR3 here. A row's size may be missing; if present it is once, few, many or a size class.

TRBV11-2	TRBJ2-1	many	ASSSLLGYNEQF
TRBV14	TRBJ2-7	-	ASSQDLGGLAGGPSNEQY
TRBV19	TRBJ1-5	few	ASSIPTGVNQPQH
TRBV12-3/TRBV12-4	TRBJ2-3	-	ASSRSGPGEDTQY
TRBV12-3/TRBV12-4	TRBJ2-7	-	ASSRKRELREQY
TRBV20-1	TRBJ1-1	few	SATEQGADTEAF
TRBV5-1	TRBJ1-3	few	ASSLRGRSSGNTIY
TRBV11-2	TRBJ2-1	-	ASSPQAESYNEQF
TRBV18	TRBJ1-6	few	ASSQGLQTTSSYNSPLH
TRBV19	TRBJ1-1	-	ASSERDRGRTEAF
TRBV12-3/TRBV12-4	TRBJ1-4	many	ASSFQPNHATNEKLF
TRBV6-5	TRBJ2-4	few	ASSYGAGQIKNIQY
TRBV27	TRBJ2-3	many	ASSSLGSGSTDTQY
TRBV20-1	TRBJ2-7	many	SASWAIASNRREQY
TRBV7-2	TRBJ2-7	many	ASSSTTSGRYEQY
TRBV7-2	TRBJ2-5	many	ASSQGLRMETQY
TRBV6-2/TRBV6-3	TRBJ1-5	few	ASSYSIGPTLEPQH
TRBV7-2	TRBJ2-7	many	ASSFDSTYEQY
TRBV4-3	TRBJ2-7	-	ASSQENIRYEQY
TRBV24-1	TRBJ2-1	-	ATSDRRMYNEQF
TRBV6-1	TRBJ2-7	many	ASRDDGARWEQY
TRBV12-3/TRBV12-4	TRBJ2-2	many	ASTTSYGGELF